Listed here is a single T cell receptor beta chain. This record comes from a study of blood T cell repertoires in COVID-19. Overall study context: Acute-phase and convalescent COVID-19 samples originated in the United States, Italy and Spain.

Method: immunoSEQ multiplex PCR; TCRdb's copy keeps in-frame clones and lacks some. In the table there are 210,000 or so clones, 92% of which are singletons. This CDR3 comprises 16 residues. Germline assignment: CDR1 KGHDR and CDR2 SFDVKD. Trimming took 3 bases from V and 2 from J; bases not matched to a gene: 7. Material: peripheral blood. This chain joins TRBV24-1 and TRBJ2-3; 7 bases fit TRBD2. The receptor was isolated from a man aged 25-40 years with acute or convalescent COVID-19. CDR3 loop: CATSDPGGGNTDTQYF. In nucleotides, the CDR3 is TGTGCCACCAGTGATCCGGGCGGGGGTAACACAGATACGCAGTATTTT.